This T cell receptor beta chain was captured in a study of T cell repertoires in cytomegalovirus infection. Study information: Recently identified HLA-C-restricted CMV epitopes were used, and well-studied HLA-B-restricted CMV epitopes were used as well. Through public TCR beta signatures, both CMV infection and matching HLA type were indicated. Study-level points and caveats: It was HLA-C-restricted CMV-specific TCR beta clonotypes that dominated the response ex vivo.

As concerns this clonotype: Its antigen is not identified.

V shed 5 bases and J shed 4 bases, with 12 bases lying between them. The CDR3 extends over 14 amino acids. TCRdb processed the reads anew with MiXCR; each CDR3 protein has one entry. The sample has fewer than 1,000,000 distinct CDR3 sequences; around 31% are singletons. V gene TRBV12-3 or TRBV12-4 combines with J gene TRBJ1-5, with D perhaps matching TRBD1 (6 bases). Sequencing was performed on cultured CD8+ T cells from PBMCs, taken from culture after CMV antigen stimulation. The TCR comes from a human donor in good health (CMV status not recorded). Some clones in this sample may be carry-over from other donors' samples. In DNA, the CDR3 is TGTGCCAGCAGTGCCGGGACATTTAATCAGCCCCAGCATTTT. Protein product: CASSAGTFNQPQHF.